Each of the 28 T cell receptor beta chains below was sequenced from the same sample in a study of T-cell reconstitution after alpha-beta-depleted transplantation in children. Unique molecular identifiers tagged the TCRbeta library. A single record per CDR3 protein comes from TCRdb applying MiXCR to the PCR reads. The sample carries hundreds of thousands of distinct CDR3 sequences, 10% recorded once. Sample: PBMCs, taken before TCRalphabeta/CD19-depleted stem cell transplant. The receptors come from a boy in the first two years of life with acute myeloid leukemia, due to receive a stem cell transplant.

Of note for this clonotype: This may be a read error, as it is one base from a much larger clone. The chain links TRBV7-9 to TRBJ2-3; tentative D call: TRBD1 (5 bases). V shed 6 bases and J shed 1 base, with 11 bases lying between them. Germline-derived CDR1 and CDR2 are SEHNR and FQNEAQ (reference sequence). The CDR3 consists of 14 residues. The CDR3 DNA reads as TGTGCCAGCAGGTCAGGGAACGGCACAGATACGCAGTATTTT. It encodes CASRSGNGTDTQYF.

In its sample, this clonotype was seen many times. V usage is TRBV12-3 or TRBV12-4 and J usage is TRBJ2-3, with unresolved D. Trimming removed 2 bases from V and 6 bases from J, with 6 bases in between. This CDR3 has 12 residues. The CDR3 nucleotides are TGTGCCAGCAGTTTATCCCCGGATACGCAGTATTTT. It translates to CASSLSPDTQYF.

This clonotype was counted many times. The V call is TRBV7-6, the J call TRBJ2-7; possibly TRBD1 or TRBD2 for D (5 bases each). The CDR3 sequence is 15 residues long. Trimming took 2 bases from V and 0 from J, leaving 11 bases between them. Germline V gene sequence: CDR1 SGHVS, CDR2 FNYEAQ. The CDR3 protein is CASSLRGGLSYEQYF. In DNA, the CDR3 is TGTGCCAGCAGCTTAAGGGGCGGACTCTCCTACGAGCAGTACTTC.

This clonotype was picked up many times. This chain links TRBV7-2 with TRBJ1-3, with D possibly TRBD1 on 5 matching bases. CDR1 and CDR2 from the germline V gene are SGHTA and FQGNSA. V was pared by 0 bases and J by 4 bases, with 7 bases between. The CDR3 runs to 14 residues. The CDR3 DNA reads TGTGCCAGCAGCTTAGCAGGGACCGGAAACACCATATATTTT. This encodes CASSLAGTGNTIYF. Full variable domain (missing parts from reference TRBV7-2 and TRBJ1-3): GAGVSQSPSNKVTEKGKDVELRCDPISGHTALYWYRQSLGQGLEFLIYFQGNSAPDKSGLPSDRFSAERTGGSVSTLTIQRTQQEDSAVYLCASSLAGTGNTIYFGEGSWLTVV.

Ten or more counts support this clonotype. This chain joins TRBV11-2 and TRBJ2-1; TRBD2 might be the D (6 bases). Looked up from germline, CDR1 is SGHAT and CDR2 is FQNNGV. V was shortened by 4 bases and J by 7 bases, with 14 bases between the two germline ends. The CDR3 sequence is 14 residues long. The chain's CDR3 is CASSSSRGYNEQFF. In DNA form, the CDR3 reads TGTGCCAGCAGCTCCAGCCGGGGGTATAATGAGCAGTTCTTC.

Comments on this clonotype: This may come from a read error, since a much larger clone is one base off. The chain recombines TRBV20-1 with TRBJ2-5, with D perhaps matching TRBD1 (6 bases). Germline assignment: CDR1 DFQATT and CDR2 SNEGSKA (reference sequence). V was pared by 3 bases and J by 6 bases, with 14 bases between. The CDR3 consists of 13 residues. DNA of the CDR3: TGCAGTGCTAGGATAGGGGGACAACAGACCCAGTACTTC. Its protein is CSARIGGQQTQYF.

With regard to this clonotype: The missing conserved phenylalanine or tryptophan at the end of this CDR3 makes a read error likely. The chain links TRBV7-2 to TRBJ2-7; TRBD1 aligns across 8 bases. The V gene's germline CDR1 is SGHTA and CDR2 FQGNSA. V was pared by 5 bases and J by 5 bases, with 8 bases of the junction left unmatched. The CDR3 is 14 amino acids. The CDR3 loop reads CASSPGTGEDEQYC. The CDR3 bases are TGTGCCAGCAGCCCCGGGACAGGAGAAGACGAGCAGTACTGC.

This clonotype was seen at least ten times. V usage is TRBV5-1 and J usage is TRBJ2-6, with TRBD1 matching 8 bases. In germline, CDR1 is SGHRS, CDR2 YFSETQ. V dropped 5 bases and J dropped 4; count of bases not matched to a gene: 5. The CDR3 consists of 15 residues. The CDR3 spells CASSSGGTGANVLTF. DNA for the CDR3: TGCGCCAGCAGTTCAGGGGGCACCGGGGCCAACGTCCTGACTTTC.

Only a few counts were recorded for this clonotype. This sequence joins TRBV10-3 and TRBJ2-7; TRBD1 matches 10 bases. With V trimmed by 4 bases and J by 3 bases, 6 bases remained unmatched. Germline V CDR1 and CDR2: ENHRY, SYGVKD. The CDR3 covers 15 residues. CDR3 sequence (DNA): TGTGCCATCAGTGTCGGGACAGGGGACCTCTACGAGCAGTACTTC. This codes for CAISVGTGDLYEQYF.

This clonotype has ten or more counts. J is TRBJ2-2 and V is TRBV29-1, with unresolved D. V lost 4 bases and J 0 bases, leaving 9 bases between the germline ends. The CDR3 length is 14 residues. Germline V gene data show CDR1 as SQVTM and CDR2 as ANQGSEA. The CDR3: CSVASITNTGELFF. The CDR3 nucleotides read TGCAGCGTTGCCTCAATTACGAACACCGGGGAGCTGTTTTTT.

The genes are TRBV12-3 or TRBV12-4 and TRBJ2-1; 14 nucleotides align to TRBD2. V dropped 6 bases and J dropped 5; count of bases not matched to a gene: 0. The CDR3 runs 14 residues. DNA of the CDR3: TGTGCCAGCAGGACTAGCGGGAGGGACAATGAGCAGTTCTTC. Its protein product is CASRTSGRDNEQFF.

This clonotype was seen repeatedly, ten times or more. The V gene is TRBV28, the J gene TRBJ1-2; perhaps TRBD1 as D (5 bases). V dropped 6 bases and J dropped 7 bases, with 24 bases sitting between them. CDR1 and CDR2 (germline): MDHEN, SYDVKM. The CDR3 sequence is 16 residues long. The CDR3 sequence is CASRYPSRVKGTGYTF. CDR3 DNA sequence: TGTGCCAGCAGATACCCTTCCCGGGTAAAGGGGACTGGCTACACCTTC.

The rearrangement links TRBV7-9 to TRBJ2-2, with 11 bases lining up with TRBD1. CDR3 length: 15 residues. In germline, CDR1 is SEHNR, CDR2 FQNEAQ (reference sequence). Trimming removed 8 bases from V and 7 bases from J; junction bases left unmatched: 9. DNA for the CDR3: TGTGCCAGCCACGAGGACAGGGGGCTAAGCGGGGAGCTGTTTTTT. Residues: CASHEDRGLSGELFF.

This clonotype was found many times. The chain couples TRBV7-8 to TRBJ2-7; 12 bases align to TRBD2. Trimming cost V 5 bases and J 2 bases; bases outside gene matches: 7. The V gene's germline CDR1 is SGHVS and CDR2 FQNEAQ. This CDR3 comprises 16 residues. The CDR3 DNA is TGTGCCAGCAGCGCAGGCAGACTAGCGGGAGCCTACGAGCAGTACTTC. This codes for CASSAGRLAGAYEQYF.

The V call is TRBV5-1, the J call TRBJ1-1; TRBD1 agrees at 9 bases. Losses at the gene ends were 2 bases for V and 1 base for J; bases not matched to a gene: 6. The CDR3 contains 16 residues. The germline V gene has CDR1 SGHRS and CDR2 YFSETQ. In DNA, the CDR3 is TGCGCCAGCAGCTTCCTACCACAGGGGGCGAACACTGAAGCTTTCTTT. Protein sequence: CASSFLPQGANTEAFF.

This clonotype has more than one count but fewer than ten. The chain uses TRBV5-6 and TRBJ1-2; D is ambiguous. CDR1 is SGHDT and CDR2 is YYEEEE in the germline V gene. The length of the CDR3 is 15 residues. V gave up 0 bases and J gave up 1 base, with 10 bases separating them. CDR3 sequence reads: CASSLGFTHNYGYTF. CDR3 DNA: TGTGCCAGCAGCTTGGGCTTTACTCATAACTATGGCTACACCTTC.

This clonotype occurred many times. This chain links TRBV7-2 with TRBJ2-5; the D gene is possibly TRBD2 (7 bases). Trimming removed 0 bases at V and 3 bases at J, with 14 bases between. The CDR3 extends over 16 amino acids. In germline, CDR1 is SGHTA, CDR2 FQGNSA. The CDR3 loop reads CASSLAGGPWKETQYF. In DNA form, the CDR3 reads TGTGCCAGCAGCTTAGCGGGGGGGCCATGGAAAGAGACCCAGTACTTC.

This clonotype was seen more than once but under ten times. This chain uses TRBV24-1 with TRBJ2-5, with D perhaps given as TRBD1 or TRBD2 (6 bases each). The V end lost 5 bases, the J end lost 5 bases, and 11 bases lay between the germline ends. The V gene's germline CDR1 is KGHDR and CDR2 SFDVKD. The CDR3 has 13 amino acids. CDR3 coding DNA: TGTGCCACCAGTGGGGGGGCGGGGGAGACCCAGTACTTC. Translation: CATSGGAGETQYF.

This clonotype was observed a few times. The V gene is TRBV12-3 or TRBV12-4, the J gene TRBJ2-3, with 12 bases that match TRBD2. The CDR3 totals 15 residues. The V and J ends lost 6 bases and 4 bases, in that order; junction bases with no gene match: 5. The CDR3 sequence is CASSPSGGGSDTQYF. For the CDR3, the DNA is TGTGCCAGCAGCCCTAGCGGGGGGGGTTCAGATACGCAGTATTTT.

This clonotype was recorded a few times. The V call is TRBV5-1, the J call TRBJ1-6, with 7 bases that match TRBD1. The CDR3 is 15 residues long. Trimming cost V 0 bases and J 6 bases; bases outside gene matches: 3. The germline CDR1 and CDR2 sequences are SGHRS and YFSETQ. The CDR3 spells CASSLAGQLNSPLHF. The DNA for the CDR3 is TGCGCCAGCAGCTTGGCGGGACAGCTTAATTCACCCCTCCACTTT.

This clonotype has a count of ten or more. The V call is TRBV7-2, the J call TRBJ2-5; D not certain. V lost 5 bases and J 5 bases, leaving 15 bases between the germline ends. From germline, CDR1 is SGHTA and CDR2 FQGNSA. There are 14 residues in the CDR3. CDR3 sequence reads: CASSRRRGGETQYF. Here the CDR3 DNA reads TGTGCCAGCAGCCGAAGACGAGGTGGGGAGACCCAGTACTTC.

In this sample, this clonotype turned up many times. V and J are TRBV2 and TRBJ2-1; D is perhaps TRBD1 or TRBD2 (5 bases each). The V and J ends lost 7 bases and 2 bases respectively, with 15 bases between them. Per germline, CDR1 SNHLY and CDR2 FYNNEI. This CDR3 has 15 residues. Here the CDR3 reads CASNPPPGPYNEQFF. In DNA form, the CDR3 reads TGTGCCAGCAACCCGCCCCCGGGACCCTACAATGAGCAGTTCTTC.

This clonotype was detected many times. The chain employs TRBV29-1 and TRBJ2-7, with D possibly matching TRBD2 (5 bases). V was shortened by 6 bases and J by 3 bases, with 15 bases between the two germline ends. CDR1 SQVTM and CDR2 ANQGSEA come from the germline V gene. The CDR3 totals 13 residues. The CDR3 here is CSVEEASNYEQYF. The DNA of the CDR3 is TGCAGCGTCGAGGAGGCTTCGAACTACGAGCAGTACTTC.

This clonotype was recorded many times. This rearrangement joins TRBV6-5 to TRBJ2-1, with 13 bases lining up with TRBD2. V lost 5 bases, J lost 8 bases, and 6 bases stayed unmatched. Germline V gene lookup returns CDR1 MNHEY and CDR2 SVGAGI. The CDR3 length is 15 residues. CDR3 bases: TGTGCCAGCAGTCCCCGGACTAGCGGGAGAGATGAGCAGTTCTTC. This gives the protein CASSPRTSGRDEQFF.

The rearrangement joins TRBV4-2 to TRBJ2-7; 8 bases line up with TRBD2. This CDR3 comprises 15 residues. Per germline, CDR1 LGHNA and CDR2 YNFKEQ. V lost 1 base, J lost 5 bases, and 7 bases stayed unmatched. CDR3 loop: CASSQGGLVSHEQYF. CDR3 in DNA: TGTGCCAGCAGCCAAGGGGGACTAGTTTCCCACGAGCAGTACTTC.

This clonotype was observed at least ten times. The CDR3 sequence is CASSQEGSGGDYEQYF. The CDR3 DNA reads as TGTGCCAGCAGCCAAGAAGGTAGCGGGGGGGACTACGAGCAGTACTTC. The rearrangement joins TRBV4-2 to TRBJ2-7, with TRBD2 matching 11 bases. The CDR3 is made up of 16 amino acids. Germline V CDR1 and CDR2: LGHNA, YNFKEQ. The trim removed 0 bases at V and 3 bases at J, leaving 4 bases unmatched.

This clonotype was counted ten times or more. The chain joins TRBV12-3 or TRBV12-4 to TRBJ1-2; TRBD1 matches 7 bases. The CDR3 length is 13 residues. After removal of 2 bases from V and 5 bases from J, the junction contained 2 bases not matched to a gene. CDR3 in DNA: TGTGCCAGCAGTTTACCGGGACAGTATGGCTACACCTTC. Translated: CASSLPGQYGYTF.

About this clonotype: A much larger clone is a single base away; this may be a read error. The chain links TRBV3-1 to TRBJ2-1, with a weak D call TRBD2 (5 bases). The CDR3 spans 13 residues. From germline, CDR1 is LGHDT and CDR2 YNNKEL (reference sequence). The CDR3 loop reads CTSSQDRHSGQFF. CDR3 in DNA: TGTACCAGCAGCCAAGATCGGCACAGCGGGCAGTTCTTC.